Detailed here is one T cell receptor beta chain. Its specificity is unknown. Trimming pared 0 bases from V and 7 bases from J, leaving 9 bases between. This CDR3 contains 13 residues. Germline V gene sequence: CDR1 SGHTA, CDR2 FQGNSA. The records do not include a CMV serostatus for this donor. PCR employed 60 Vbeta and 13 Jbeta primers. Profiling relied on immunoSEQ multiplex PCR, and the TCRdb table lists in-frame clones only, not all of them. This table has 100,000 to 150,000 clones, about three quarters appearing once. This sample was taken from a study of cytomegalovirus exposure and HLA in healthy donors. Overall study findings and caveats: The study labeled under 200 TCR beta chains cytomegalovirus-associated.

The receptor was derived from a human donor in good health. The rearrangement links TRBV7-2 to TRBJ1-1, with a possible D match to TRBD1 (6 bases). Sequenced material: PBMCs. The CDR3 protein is CASSLADSCEAFF. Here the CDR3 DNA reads TGTGCCAGCAGCTTAGCGGACAGTTGTGAAGCTTTCTTT.